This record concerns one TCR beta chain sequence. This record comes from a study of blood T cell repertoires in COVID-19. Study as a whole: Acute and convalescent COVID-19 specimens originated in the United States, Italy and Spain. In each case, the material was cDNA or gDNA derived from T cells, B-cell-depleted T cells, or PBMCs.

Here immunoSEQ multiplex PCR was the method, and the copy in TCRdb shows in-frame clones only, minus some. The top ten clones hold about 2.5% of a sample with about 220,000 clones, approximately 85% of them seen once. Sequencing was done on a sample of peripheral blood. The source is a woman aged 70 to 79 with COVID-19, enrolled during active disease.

Here the CDR3 reads CASRMRQVDQPQHF. The CDR3 region has the DNA TGTGCCAGCAGGATGCGACAGGTCGATCAGCCCCAGCATTTT. J is TRBJ1-5 and V is TRBV2; a weak D match, TRBD1 (6 bases). Between the trimmed V and J ends, which lost 6 bases and 5 bases, there was a span of 14 bases. Germline loops: CDR1 SNHLY, CDR2 FYNNEI. This CDR3 comprises 14 residues.